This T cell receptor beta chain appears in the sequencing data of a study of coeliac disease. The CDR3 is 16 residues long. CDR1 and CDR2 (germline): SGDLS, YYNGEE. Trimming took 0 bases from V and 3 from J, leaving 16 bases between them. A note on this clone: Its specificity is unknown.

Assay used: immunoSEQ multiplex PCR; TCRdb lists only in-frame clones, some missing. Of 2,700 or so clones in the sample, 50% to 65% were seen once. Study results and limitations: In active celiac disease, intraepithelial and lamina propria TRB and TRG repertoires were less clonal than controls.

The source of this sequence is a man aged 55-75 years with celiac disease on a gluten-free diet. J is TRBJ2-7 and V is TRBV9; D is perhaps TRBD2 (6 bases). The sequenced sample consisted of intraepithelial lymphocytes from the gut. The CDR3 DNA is TGTGCCAGCAGCGTAGCTAGGAGGGTACCGGGCTACGAGCAGTACTTC. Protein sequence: CASSVARRVPGYEQYF.